One sample yielded the 12 T cell receptor beta chains listed below, sequenced in a study of molecular identifiers for immune sequencing clone quantification. TCRdb recomputed calls from the PCR reads with MiXCR, one row per CDR3 protein. The sample yields over 600,000 distinct CDR3 sequences, 20% seen once. The sample taken for sequencing was naive CD8+ T cells from blood, with Jurkat cell RNA spiked in. The subset was: FACS-sorted CD8+CD4-CCR7+CD45RA+ naive T cells. The receptors stem from a human donor in good health. Some libraries in this study had Jurkat cell RNA spiked in.

This clonotype was counted many times. The rearrangement uses TRBV10-3 and TRBJ2-7; possible D gene TRBD1, 5 bases. The CDR3 has 12 residues. Germline V gives CDR1 ENHRY, CDR2 SYGVKD. V shed 3 bases and J shed 8 bases, with 11 bases lying between them. CDR3 residues: CAISDTTDKQYF. Here the CDR3 DNA reads TGTGCCATCAGTGACACTACGGACAAGCAGTACTTC.

This clonotype was found many times. The CDR3 coding sequence is TGTGCCAGCAGACTGGTGCAAGTCGCTGGGGCCAACGTCCTGACTTTC. It translates to CASRLVQVAGANVLTF. The genes are TRBV6-2 or TRBV6-3 and TRBJ2-6; D remains ambiguous. V was shortened by 6 bases and J by 2 bases, with 14 bases between the two germline ends. The CDR3 totals 16 residues. Germline values: CDR1 MNHEY, CDR2 SVGEGT.

This clonotype was found many times. The V call is TRBV10-2, the J call TRBJ2-4, with TRBD2 identical over 12 bases. The CDR3 extends over 16 amino acids. Germline V gene lookup returns CDR1 WSHSY and CDR2 SAAADI. Losses at the gene ends were 6 bases for V and 4 bases for J; bases not matched to a gene: 7. In DNA form, the CDR3 reads TGCGCCAGCAGGGGCACTAGCGGGGGGAGGAAAAACATTCAGTACTTC. Protein product: CASRGTSGGRKNIQYF.

This clonotype appeared a few times. V is TRBV28 and J is TRBJ2-7, with a weak D call TRBD1 (6 bases). CDR1 MDHEN and CDR2 SYDVKM come from the germline V gene. There are 14 residues in the CDR3. The V and J ends lost 5 bases and 5 bases respectively, with 16 bases between them. The CDR3 DNA follows: TGTGCCAGCAGTCCCGGGACAAGGGCCGACGAGCAGTACTTC. Protein sequence: CASSPGTRADEQYF.

With regard to this clonotype: Germline and junction disagree at one end, which may indicate a read error. The chain employs TRBV7-9 and TRBJ2-5, with D uncertain. The CDR3 covers 13 residues. Germline-derived CDR1 and CDR2 are SEHNR and FQNEAQ (reference sequence). CDR3 residues: CAGSLEEWETQYF. CDR3 bases: TGTGCCGGCAGCTTAGAGGAGTGGGAGACCCAGTACTTC.

The sample holds a few counts of this clonotype. V gene TRBV19 combines with J gene TRBJ2-7; 8 nucleotides align to TRBD2. The CDR3 is made up of 15 amino acids. The V gene end was trimmed by 2 bases and the J gene end by 2 bases; junction bases not matched to a gene: 5. Germline V gene data show CDR1 as LNHDA and CDR2 as SQIVND (reference sequence). The CDR3 DNA reads as TGTGCCAGTAGTATAACGGGGGGGACTACCTACGAGCAGTACTTC. Translation gives CASSITGGTTYEQYF. Filled out from reference TRBV19 and TRBJ2-7, the complete variable domain reads DGGITQSPKYLFRKEGQNVTLSCEQNLNHDAMYWYRQDPGQGLRLIYYSQIVNDFQKGDIAEGYSVSREKKESFPLTVTSAQKNPTAFYLCASSITGGTTYEQYFGPGTRLTVT.

About this clonotype: Relative to the germline gene, one junction end is altered; a read error may explain this. This rearrangement joins TRBV20-1 to TRBJ2-5; a weak D match, TRBD2 (5 bases). This CDR3 is built from 15 residues. The V gene's germline CDR1 is DFQATT and CDR2 SNEGSKA (reference sequence). The CDR3 coding sequence is TGCAATGCTGCCGACACCGGACTTCGCCAAGAGACCCAGTACTTC. Amino acid sequence: CNAADTGLRQETQYF.

This clonotype was picked up many times. This chain connects TRBV28 to TRBJ1-1; TRBD1 agrees at 9 bases. The germline V gene has CDR1 MDHEN and CDR2 SYDVKM. Germline trimming cut 5 bases from V and 3 bases from J; bases unmatched to any gene: 1. CDR3 length: 13 amino acids. Written as DNA, the CDR3 is TGTGCCAGCAGTCGGGACAGGGACACTGAAGCTTTCTTT. It is translated as CASSRDRDTEAFF. The whole variable domain, filled in from reference TRBV28 and TRBJ1-1, reads DVKVTQSSRYLVKRTGEKVFLECVQDMDHENMFWYRQDPGLGLRLIYFSYDVKMKEKGDIPEGYSVSREKKERFSLILESASTNQTSMYLCASSRDRDTEAFFGQGTRLTVV.

The sample holds a few counts of this clonotype. The chain has TRBV27 and TRBJ2-7; possible D gene TRBD1, 5 bases. The CDR3 totals 14 residues. Looked up from germline, CDR1 is MNHEY and CDR2 is SMNVEV (reference sequence). V was pared by 7 bases and J by 4 bases, with 17 bases between. CDR3 residues: CASKVSAGLYEQYF. Here the CDR3 DNA reads TGTGCCAGCAAGGTGTCGGCAGGGCTTTACGAGCAGTACTTC.

At least ten counts were recorded for this clonotype. The chain joins TRBV12-3 or TRBV12-4 to TRBJ1-1; D remains ambiguous. The V and J ends lost 4 bases and 11 bases respectively, with 14 bases between them. This CDR3 is built from 12 residues. The DNA for the CDR3 is TGTGCCAGCAGTTCGTACCAAGAGGAGGCTTTCTTT. Translation gives CASSSYQEEAFF.

Of note for this clonotype: This may be a read error: a much more frequent sequence differs by one nucleotide. The chain combines TRBV5-4 with TRBJ1-1; D perhaps matches TRBD1 (6 bases). The CDR3 is 13 residues long. Germline V gene sequence: CDR1 SGHNT, CDR2 YYREEE (reference sequence). CDR3 residues: CASSNDGQSEALF. The CDR3 nucleotides are TGTGCCAGCAGCAACGACGGACAGAGTGAAGCTCTCTTT. Full variable domain (remainder filled in from reference TRBV5-4 and TRBJ1-1): ETGVTQSPTHLIKTRGQQVTLRCSSQSGHNTVSWYQQALGQGPQFIFQYYREEENGRGNFPPRFSGLQFPNYSSELNVNALELDDSALYLCASSNDGQSEALFGQGTRLTVV.

This clonotype was observed at least ten times. This chain links TRBV7-8 with TRBJ2-3; D could derive from TRBD1 or TRBD2 (5 bases each). CDR1 is SGHVS, CDR2 FQNEAQ, per germline. Trimming pared 7 bases from V and 1 base from J, leaving 6 bases between. CDR3 size: 12 residues. CDR3 coding DNA: TGTGCCAGCATGGGGGGCACAGATACGCAGTATTTT. Protein sequence: CASMGGTDTQYF.